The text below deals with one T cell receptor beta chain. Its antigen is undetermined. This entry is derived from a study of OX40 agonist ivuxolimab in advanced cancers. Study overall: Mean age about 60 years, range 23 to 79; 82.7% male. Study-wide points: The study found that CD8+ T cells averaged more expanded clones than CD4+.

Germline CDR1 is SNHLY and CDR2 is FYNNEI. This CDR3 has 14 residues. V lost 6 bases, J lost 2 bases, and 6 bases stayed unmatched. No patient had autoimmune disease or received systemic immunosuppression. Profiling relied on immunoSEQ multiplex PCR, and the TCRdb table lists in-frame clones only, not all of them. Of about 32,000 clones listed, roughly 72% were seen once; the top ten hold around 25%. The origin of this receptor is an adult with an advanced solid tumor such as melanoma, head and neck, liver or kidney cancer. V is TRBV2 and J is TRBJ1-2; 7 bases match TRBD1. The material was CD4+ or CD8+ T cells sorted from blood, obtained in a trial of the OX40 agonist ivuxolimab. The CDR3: CASRGQTLNYGYTF. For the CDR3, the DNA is TGTGCCAGCAGGGGACAGACTTTAAACTATGGCTACACCTTC.